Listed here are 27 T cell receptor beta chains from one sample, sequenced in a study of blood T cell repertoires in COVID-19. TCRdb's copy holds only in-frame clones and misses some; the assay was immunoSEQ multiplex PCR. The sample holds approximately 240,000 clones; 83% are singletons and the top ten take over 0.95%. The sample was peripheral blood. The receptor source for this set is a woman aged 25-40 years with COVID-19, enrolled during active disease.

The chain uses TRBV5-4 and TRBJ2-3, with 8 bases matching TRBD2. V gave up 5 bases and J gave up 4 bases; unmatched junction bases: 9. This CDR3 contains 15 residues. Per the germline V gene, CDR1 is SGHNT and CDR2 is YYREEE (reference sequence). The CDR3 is CASSTERESADTQYF. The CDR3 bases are TGTGCCAGCAGTACCGAGCGGGAGAGTGCAGATACGCAGTATTTT.

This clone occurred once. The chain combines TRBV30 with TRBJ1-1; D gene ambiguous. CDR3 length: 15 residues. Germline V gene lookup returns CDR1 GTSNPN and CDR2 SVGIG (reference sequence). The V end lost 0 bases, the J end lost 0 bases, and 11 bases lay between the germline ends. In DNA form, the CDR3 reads TGTGCCTGGAGTGTCCCCGGTCTGATGAACACTGAAGCTTTCTTT. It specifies CAWSVPGLMNTEAFF.

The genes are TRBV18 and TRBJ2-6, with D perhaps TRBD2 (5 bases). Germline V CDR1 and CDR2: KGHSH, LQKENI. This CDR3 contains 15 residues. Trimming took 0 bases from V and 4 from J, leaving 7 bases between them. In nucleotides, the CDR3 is TGTGCCAGCTCACCACCCCGAGGGGGGGCCAACGTCCTGACTTTC. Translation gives CASSPPRGGANVLTF.

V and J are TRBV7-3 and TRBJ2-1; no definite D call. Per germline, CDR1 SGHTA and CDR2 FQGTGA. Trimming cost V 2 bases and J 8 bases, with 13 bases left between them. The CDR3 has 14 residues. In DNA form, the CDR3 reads TGTGCCAGCAGCTTAGAGATTAGATCCCATGAGCAGTTCTTC. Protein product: CASSLEIRSHEQFF.

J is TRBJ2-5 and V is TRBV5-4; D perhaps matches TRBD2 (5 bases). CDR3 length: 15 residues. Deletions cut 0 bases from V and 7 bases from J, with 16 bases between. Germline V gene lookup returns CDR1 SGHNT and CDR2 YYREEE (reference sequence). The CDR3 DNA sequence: TGTGCCAGCAGCTTGGACGGCCTATTCGAGGGGACCCAGTACTTC. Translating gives CASSLDGLFEGTQYF.

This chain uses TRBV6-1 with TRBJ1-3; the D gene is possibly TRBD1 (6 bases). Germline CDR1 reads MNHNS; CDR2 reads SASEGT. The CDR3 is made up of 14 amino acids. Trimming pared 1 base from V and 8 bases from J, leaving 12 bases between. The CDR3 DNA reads TGTGCCAGCAGTGAAGAAAGGGGGACCTACACCATATATTTT. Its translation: CASSEERGTYTIYF.

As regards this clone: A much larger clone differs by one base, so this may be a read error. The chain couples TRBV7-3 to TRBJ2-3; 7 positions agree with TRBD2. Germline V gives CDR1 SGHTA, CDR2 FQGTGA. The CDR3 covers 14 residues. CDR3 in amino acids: CASSLTSGTDTQYF. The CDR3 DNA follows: TGTGCCAGCAGCCTAACTAGCGGCACAGATACGCAGTATTTT.

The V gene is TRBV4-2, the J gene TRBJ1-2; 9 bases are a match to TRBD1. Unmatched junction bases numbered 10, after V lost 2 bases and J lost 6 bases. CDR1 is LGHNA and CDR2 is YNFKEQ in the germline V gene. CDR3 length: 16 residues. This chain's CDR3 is CASSQQKGDRAHGYTF. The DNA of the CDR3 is TGTGCCAGCAGCCAACAAAAGGGGGACAGGGCGCATGGCTACACCTTC.

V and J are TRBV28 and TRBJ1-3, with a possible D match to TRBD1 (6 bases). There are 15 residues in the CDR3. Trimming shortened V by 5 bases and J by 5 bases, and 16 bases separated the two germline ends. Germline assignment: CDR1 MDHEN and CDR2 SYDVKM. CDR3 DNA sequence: TGTGCCAGCAGTACCCCGACAGGCGTAAGAAACACCATATATTTT. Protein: CASSTPTGVRNTIYF. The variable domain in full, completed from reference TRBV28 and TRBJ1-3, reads DVKVTQSSRYLVKRTGEKVFLECVQDMDHENMFWYRQDPGLGLRLIYFSYDVKMKEKGDIPEGYSVSREKKERFSLILESASTNQTSMYLCASSTPTGVRNTIYFGEGSWLTVV.

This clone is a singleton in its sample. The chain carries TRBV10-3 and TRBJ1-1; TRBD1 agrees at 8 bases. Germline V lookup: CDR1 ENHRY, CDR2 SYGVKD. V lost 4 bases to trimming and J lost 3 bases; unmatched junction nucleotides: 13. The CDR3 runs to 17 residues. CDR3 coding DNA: TGTGCCATCAGTGGGGGACAGGTGAGGGGTAGGGACACTGAAGCTTTCTTT. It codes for CAISGGQVRGRDTEAFF.

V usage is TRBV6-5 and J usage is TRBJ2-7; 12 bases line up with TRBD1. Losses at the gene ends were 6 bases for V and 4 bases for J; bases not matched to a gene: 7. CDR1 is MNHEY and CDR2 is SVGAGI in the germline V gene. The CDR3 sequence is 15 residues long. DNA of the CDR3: TGTGCCAGCAGCCCGGGACAGGGGGCCGAGTACGAGCAGTACTTC. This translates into CASSPGQGAEYEQYF.

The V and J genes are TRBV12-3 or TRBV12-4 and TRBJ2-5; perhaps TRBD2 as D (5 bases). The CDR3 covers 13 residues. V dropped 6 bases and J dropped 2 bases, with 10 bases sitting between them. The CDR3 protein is CASSQEAQETQYF. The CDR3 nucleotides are TGTGCCAGCAGCCAGGAGGCACAAGAGACCCAGTACTTC.

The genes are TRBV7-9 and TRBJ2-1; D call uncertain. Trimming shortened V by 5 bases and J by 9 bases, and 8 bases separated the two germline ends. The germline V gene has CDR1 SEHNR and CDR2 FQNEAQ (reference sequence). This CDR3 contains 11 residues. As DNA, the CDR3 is TGTGCCAGCAGCCCAAGTAGTGAGCAGTTCTTC. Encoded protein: CASSPSSEQFF. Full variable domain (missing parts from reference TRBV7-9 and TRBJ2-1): DTGVSQNPRHKITKRGQNVTFRCDPISEHNRLYWYRQTLGQGPEFLTYFQNEAQLEKSRLLSDRFSAERPKGSFSTLEIQRTEQGDSAMYLCASSPSSEQFFGPGTRLTVL.

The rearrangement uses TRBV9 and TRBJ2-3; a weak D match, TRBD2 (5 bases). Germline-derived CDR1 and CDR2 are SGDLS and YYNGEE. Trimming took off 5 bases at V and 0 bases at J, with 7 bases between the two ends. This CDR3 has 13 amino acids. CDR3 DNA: TGTGCCAGCAGGGAGGCTAGCACAGATACGCAGTATTTT. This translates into CASREASTDTQYF. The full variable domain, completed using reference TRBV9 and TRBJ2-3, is DSGVTQTPKHLITATGQRVTLRCSPRSGDLSVYWYQQSLDQGLQFLIQYYNGEERAKGNILERFSAQQFPDLHSELNLSSLELGDSALYFCASREASTDTQYFGPGTRLTVL.

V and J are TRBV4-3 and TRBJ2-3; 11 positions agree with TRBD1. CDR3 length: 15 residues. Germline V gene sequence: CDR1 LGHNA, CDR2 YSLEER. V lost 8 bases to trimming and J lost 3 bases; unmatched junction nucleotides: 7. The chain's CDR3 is CASSDRGRSTDTQYF. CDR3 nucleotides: TGCGCCAGCTCGGACAGGGGGCGTTCTACAGATACGCAGTATTTT.

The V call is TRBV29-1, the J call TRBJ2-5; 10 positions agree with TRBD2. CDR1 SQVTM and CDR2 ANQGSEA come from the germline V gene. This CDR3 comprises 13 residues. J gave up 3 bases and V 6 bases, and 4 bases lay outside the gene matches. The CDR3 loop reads CSVGLAVKETQYF. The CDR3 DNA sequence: TGCAGCGTAGGACTAGCGGTTAAAGAGACCCAGTACTTC.

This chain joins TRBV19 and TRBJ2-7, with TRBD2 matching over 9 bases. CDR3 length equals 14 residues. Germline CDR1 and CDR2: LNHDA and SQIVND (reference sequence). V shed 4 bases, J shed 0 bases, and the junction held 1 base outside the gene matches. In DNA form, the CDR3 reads TGTGCCAGTAGTACTAGCGGGGTCTCCTACGAGCAGTACTTC. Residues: CASSTSGVSYEQYF.

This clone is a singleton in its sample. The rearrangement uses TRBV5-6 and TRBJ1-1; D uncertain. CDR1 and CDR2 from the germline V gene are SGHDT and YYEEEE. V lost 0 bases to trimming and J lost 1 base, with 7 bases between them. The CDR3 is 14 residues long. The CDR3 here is CASSLGPGNTEAFF. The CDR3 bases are TGTGCCAGCAGCTTGGGGCCGGGGAACACTGAAGCTTTCTTT.

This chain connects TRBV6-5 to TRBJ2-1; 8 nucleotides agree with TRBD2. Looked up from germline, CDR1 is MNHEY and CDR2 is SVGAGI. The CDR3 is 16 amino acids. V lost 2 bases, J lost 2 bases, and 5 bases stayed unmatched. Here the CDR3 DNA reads TGTGCCAGCAGTTACGGACCGGGGGGGCCCTACAATGAGCAGTTCTTC. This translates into CASSYGPGGPYNEQFF.

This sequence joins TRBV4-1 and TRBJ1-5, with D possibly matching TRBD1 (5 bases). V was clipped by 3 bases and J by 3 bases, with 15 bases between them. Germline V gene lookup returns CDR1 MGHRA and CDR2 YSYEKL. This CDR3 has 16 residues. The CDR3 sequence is CASSHESRGFNQPQHF. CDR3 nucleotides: TGCGCCAGCAGCCACGAATCTCGGGGGTTCAATCAGCCCCAGCATTTT.

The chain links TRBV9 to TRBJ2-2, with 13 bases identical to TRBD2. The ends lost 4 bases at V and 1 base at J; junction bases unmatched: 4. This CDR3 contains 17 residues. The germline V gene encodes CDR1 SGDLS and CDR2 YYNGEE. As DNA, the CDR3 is TGTGCCAGCAGCCAACGGACTAGCGGGGGGAACACCGGGGAGCTGTTTTTT. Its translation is CASSQRTSGGNTGELFF.

The CDR3 region has the DNA TGTGCCAGTAAAACAGGGTTGAGTGAAGCTTTCTTT. Translated: CASKTGLSEAFF. The V call is TRBV19, the J call TRBJ1-1; the D gene is possibly TRBD1 (6 bases). The V gene's germline CDR1 is LNHDA and CDR2 SQIVND (reference sequence). The CDR3 loop spans 12 amino acids. V lost 7 bases, J lost 7 bases, and 13 bases lay in between.

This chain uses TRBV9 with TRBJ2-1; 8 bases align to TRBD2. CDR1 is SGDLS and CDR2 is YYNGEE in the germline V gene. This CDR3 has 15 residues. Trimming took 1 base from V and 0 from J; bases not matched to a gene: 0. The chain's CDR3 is CASSVSGSSYNEQFF. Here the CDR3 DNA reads TGTGCCAGCAGCGTAAGCGGGAGCTCCTACAATGAGCAGTTCTTC.

CDR3 nucleotides: TGTGCCAGCAGCCGGCTACAGGGAGACATTCAGTACTTC. As protein: CASSRLQGDIQYF. The rearrangement links TRBV2 to TRBJ2-4, with D perhaps matching TRBD1 (6 bases). Germline V gene lookup returns CDR1 SNHLY and CDR2 FYNNEI. Deletions cut 6 bases from V and 8 bases from J, with 14 bases between. The CDR3 is made up of 13 amino acids.

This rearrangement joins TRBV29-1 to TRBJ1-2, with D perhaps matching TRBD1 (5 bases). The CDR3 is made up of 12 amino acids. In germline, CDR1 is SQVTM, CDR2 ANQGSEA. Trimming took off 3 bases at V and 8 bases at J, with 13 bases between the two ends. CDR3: CSVESRVRGYTF. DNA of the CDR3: TGCAGCGTTGAGAGCAGGGTCCGGGGCTACACCTTC.

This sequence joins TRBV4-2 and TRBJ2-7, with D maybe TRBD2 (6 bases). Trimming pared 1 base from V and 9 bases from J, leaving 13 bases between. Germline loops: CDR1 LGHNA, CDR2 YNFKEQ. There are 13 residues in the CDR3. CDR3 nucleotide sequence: TGTGCCAGCAGCCAAGGGGACTTTTCAGGGCAGTACTTC. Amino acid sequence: CASSQGDFSGQYF.

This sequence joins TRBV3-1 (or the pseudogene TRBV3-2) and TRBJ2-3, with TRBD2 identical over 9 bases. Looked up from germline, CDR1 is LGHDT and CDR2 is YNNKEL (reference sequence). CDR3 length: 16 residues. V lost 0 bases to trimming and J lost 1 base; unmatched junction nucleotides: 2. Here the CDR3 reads CASSQDWTSGTDTQYF. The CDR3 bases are TGTGCCAGCAGCCAAGATTGGACTAGCGGCACAGATACGCAGTATTTT.